This T cell receptor beta chain was observed in a study of T cells after yellow fever vaccination. Study-wide results and caveats: Within FACS-sorted repertoires, abundant clonotypes contaminating from the bulk population could be present.

MiXCR, run by TCRdb on the 5' RACE reads, gives a single entry per CDR3 protein. This table has approximately 600,000 distinct CDR3 sequences, roughly an eighth appearing once. Turning to this clonotype: The antigen remains undetermined.

Germline lookup yields CDR1 LGHNA and CDR2 YNFKEQ. This CDR3 has 16 amino acids. Trimming took 3 bases from V and 0 from J; bases not matched to a gene: 3. This TCR was sampled from a man aged 25-45 years who received the YFV17D yellow fever vaccine. The chain employs TRBV4-2 and TRBJ2-7; 12 bases match TRBD1. The sample in question was PBMCs, obtained on the day of the yellow fever booster vaccination. CDR3 region: CASSQEGQGASYEQYF. In DNA, the CDR3 is TGTGCCAGCAGCCAGGAGGGACAGGGGGCCTCCTACGAGCAGTACTTC.